This record covers a single T cell receptor (beta chain). As handled by the study authors: Estimates of nucleated cell counts were drawn from the amplification of reference gene primers. Method: immunoSEQ multiplex PCR; TCRdb's copy keeps in-frame clones and lacks some. V and J calls and clone size come straight from that table; D and trimming were deduced from the DNA. The table shows over 300,000 clones, with 70% to 90% occurring only once. Residents of 24 US areas, aged about 18 to 95 years, made up the participants. Cohorts were based on clinical histories the participants reported. The sample comes from a study of blood T cell repertoires in COVID-19. As for the study in general: COVID-19 samples from acute and convalescent phases originated in the United States, Italy and Spain.

Per germline, CDR1 SQVTM and CDR2 ANQGSEA. V was clipped by 0 bases and J by 7 bases, with 13 bases between them. CDR3 length: 14 residues. The clonotype was recovered from a young woman with acute COVID-19. The genes are TRBV29-1 and TRBJ2-1; D might be TRBD1 (6 bases). Sequenced: PBMCs or T cells enriched from blood (not recorded which). The CDR3 is CSVEDHQGLNEQFF. As DNA, the CDR3 is TGCAGCGTTGAAGATCACCAGGGGTTGAATGAGCAGTTCTTC.